Listed below are T cell receptor beta chains from one sample, sequenced in a study of Ad26.COV2.S vaccination and SARS-CoV-2 variants. Produced via immunoSEQ multiplex PCR; TCRdb's table is partial and in-frame only. The sample lists approximately 300,000 clones; around 85% were seen once. The sequencing used peripheral blood, collected in a trial of Ad26.COV2.S vaccine versus placebo. Source of these receptors: a person aged 18-65 years who received the Ad26.COV2.S COVID-19 vaccine or a placebo. CDR3s include the opening cysteine and the closing phenylalanine or tryptophan. D genes are given only for firm matches. Clone size is shown for a subset of rows, as once, few, many or a class of expanded clone.

D gene: NA; clone size: NA; V gene: TRBV27; J gene: TRBJ2-3; CDR3 protein: CASSQTGASNQPQYF; CDR3 DNA: TGTGCCAGCAGTCAGACAGGAGCTAGCAATCAGCCCCAGTATTTT
D gene: NA; clone size: once; V gene: TRBV29-1; J gene: TRBJ2-7; CDR3 protein: CSVDTGLNYEQYF; CDR3 DNA: TGCAGCGTTGATACAGGGTTAAACTACGAGCAGTACTTC
D gene: NA; clone size: NA; V gene: TRBV27; J gene: TRBJ1-1; CDR3 protein: CASSQGSNTEAFF; CDR3 DNA: TGTGCCAGCAGTCAGGGCTCAAACACTGAAGCTTTCTTT
D gene: TRBD1; clone size: NA; V gene: TRBV24-1; J gene: TRBJ1-2; CDR3 protein: CATSDSDRGQRYGYTF; CDR3 DNA: TGTGCCACCAGTGATTCGGACAGGGGGCAGAGGTATGGCTACACCTTC
D gene: NA; clone size: NA; V gene: TRBV10-2; J gene: TRBJ2-5; CDR3 protein: CASSGPGGQETQYF; CDR3 DNA: TGCGCCAGCAGTGGGCCTGGGGGGCAAGAGACCCAGTACTTC
D gene: TRBD1; clone size: once; V gene: TRBV7-9; J gene: TRBJ1-1; CDR3 protein: CASSRRGQGDTEAFF; CDR3 DNA: TGTGCCAGCAGCCGGAGGGGACAGGGTGACACTGAAGCTTTCTTT
D gene: NA; clone size: NA; V gene: TRBV27; J gene: TRBJ2-1; CDR3 protein: CASRRLASSYNEQFF; CDR3 DNA: TGTGCCAGCAGGCGCCTGGCGAGCTCCTACAATGAGCAGTTCTTC
D gene: NA; clone size: NA; V gene: TRBV11-2; J gene: TRBJ1-1; CDR3 protein: CASSLSQWEMNTEAFF; CDR3 DNA: TGTGCCAGCAGCTTGTCACAGTGGGAAATGAACACTGAAGCTTTCTTT
D gene: TRBD1; clone size: NA; V gene: TRBV28; J gene: TRBJ2-7; CDR3 protein: CASSLFSGDRDYEQYF; CDR3 DNA: TGTGCCAGCAGTTTATTTTCGGGGGACAGGGATTACGAGCAGTACTTC
D gene: NA; clone size: NA; V gene: TRBV2; J gene: TRBJ2-7; CDR3 protein: CASSEPGQLNYEQYF; CDR3 DNA: TGTGCCAGCAGTGAACCAGGACAGTTGAACTACGAGCAGTACTTC
D gene: TRBD1; clone size: NA; V gene: TRBV6-5; J gene: TRBJ2-3; CDR3 protein: CASSYSGTGVSDTQYF; CDR3 DNA: TGTGCCAGCAGTTACTCGGGGACAGGGGTTTCAGATACGCAGTATTTT
D gene: NA; clone size: NA; V gene: TRBV29-1; J gene: TRBJ1-3; CDR3 protein: CSAQQSYGNTIYF; CDR3 DNA: TGCAGCGCCCAACAGTCTTATGGAAACACCATATATTTT
D gene: NA; clone size: NA; V gene: TRBV30; J gene: TRBJ1-1; CDR3 protein: CALVGAGNTEAFF; CDR3 DNA: TGTGCCCTGGTCGGGGCAGGGAACACTGAAGCTTTCTTT
D gene: NA; clone size: NA; V gene: TRBV7-3; J gene: TRBJ2-1; CDR3 protein: CASSLGDLTNEQFF; CDR3 DNA: TGTGCCAGCAGCTTAGGAGACTTAACCAATGAGCAGTTCTTC
D gene: NA; clone size: NA; V gene: TRBV6-2/TRBV6-3; J gene: TRBJ1-1; CDR3 protein: CASSYSTLGGSEAFF; CDR3 DNA: TGTGCCAGCAGTTACTCCACCCTGGGCGGCTCTGAAGCTTTCTTT
D gene: NA; clone size: NA; V gene: TRBV7-9; J gene: TRBJ2-5; CDR3 protein: CASSVRAGTKGETQYF; CDR3 DNA: TGTGCCAGCAGCGTGAGAGCCGGGACGAAGGGAGAGACCCAGTACTTC
D gene: TRBD2; clone size: once; V gene: TRBV12-3/TRBV12-4; J gene: TRBJ2-4; CDR3 protein: CASSLGGRDQYF; CDR3 DNA: TGTGCCAGCAGTTTAGGGGGGAGGGATCAGTACTTC
D gene: NA; clone size: NA; V gene: TRBV19; J gene: TRBJ2-6; CDR3 protein: CASKESGANVLTF; CDR3 DNA: TGTGCCAGTAAAGAATCTGGGGCCAACGTCCTGACTTTC
D gene: NA; clone size: NA; V gene: TRBV10-3; J gene: TRBJ2-7; CDR3 protein: CAISELTSSGREQYF; CDR3 DNA: TGTGCCATCAGTGAATTAACTAGTAGCGGACGGGAGCAGTACTTC
D gene: NA; clone size: NA; V gene: TRBV27; J gene: TRBJ2-3; CDR3 protein: CASSSSRGTDTQYF; CDR3 DNA: TGTGCCAGCAGTTCCTCCCGGGGCACAGATACGCAGTATTTT
D gene: TRBD1; clone size: NA; V gene: TRBV5-5; J gene: TRBJ1-1; CDR3 protein: CASSVTGADEAFF; CDR3 DNA: TGTGCCAGCAGCGTGACAGGGGCGGATGAAGCTTTCTTT
D gene: NA; clone size: NA; V gene: TRBV5-4; J gene: TRBJ2-5; CDR3 protein: CASSLGRSQETQYF; CDR3 DNA: TGTGCCAGCAGCTTGGGACGGTCCCAAGAGACCCAGTACTTC
D gene: TRBD2; clone size: NA; V gene: TRBV27; J gene: TRBJ2-3; CDR3 protein: CASSLSLGGNWLAGTTSTDTQYF; CDR3 DNA: TGTGCCAGCAGTTTATCGCTGGGAGGGAATTGGCTAGCGGGGACAACTAGCACAGATACGCAGTATTTT
D gene: NA; clone size: NA; V gene: TRBV5-1; J gene: TRBJ2-7; CDR3 protein: CASAGFSYEQYF; CDR3 DNA: TGCGCCTCGGCAGGGTTTTCCTACGAGCAGTACTTC
D gene: NA; clone size: NA; V gene: TRBV6-1; J gene: TRBJ2-7; CDR3 protein: CASSEGGQNYEQYF; CDR3 DNA: TGTGCCAGCAGTGAGGGGGGACAGAACTACGAGCAGTACTTC
D gene: TRBD1; clone size: NA; V gene: TRBV15; J gene: TRBJ2-2; CDR3 protein: CATSTKGQGVSGELFF; CDR3 DNA: TGTGCCACCAGCACAAAGGGACAGGGGGTCTCCGGGGAGCTGTTTTTT
D gene: NA; clone size: NA; V gene: TRBV11-2; J gene: TRBJ2-7; CDR3 protein: CASSVWGAGLTYEQYF; CDR3 DNA: TGTGCCAGCAGCGTGTGGGGTGCAGGGCTAACCTACGAGCAGTACTTC
D gene: NA; clone size: NA; V gene: TRBV6-5; J gene: TRBJ2-5; CDR3 protein: CASGPRGETQYF; CDR3 DNA: TGTGCCAGCGGACCAAGGGGGGAGACCCAGTACTTC
D gene: NA; clone size: NA; V gene: TRBV28; J gene: TRBJ1-4; CDR3 protein: CASSLPGVGEKLFF; CDR3 DNA: TGTGCCAGCAGTTTGCCGGGGGTCGGCGAAAAACTGTTTTTT
D gene: NA; clone size: once; V gene: TRBV5-1; J gene: TRBJ2-5; CDR3 protein: CASSSQETQYF; CDR3 DNA: TGCGCCAGCAGCTCGCAAGAGACCCAGTACTTC
D gene: TRBD1; clone size: once; V gene: TRBV5-1; J gene: TRBJ2-7; CDR3 protein: CASRPGTGVLGEQYF; CDR3 DNA: TGCGCCAGCAGACCCGGGACAGGGGTCTTGGGCGAGCAGTACTTC
D gene: TRBD2; clone size: NA; V gene: TRBV5-1; J gene: TRBJ2-1; CDR3 protein: CASGLAVPALNNEQFF; CDR3 DNA: TGCGCGTCGGGACTAGCGGTCCCCGCCTTAAACAATGAGCAGTTCTTC
D gene: NA; clone size: NA; V gene: TRBV6-8; J gene: TRBJ2-1; CDR3 protein: CASSLRQAYNEQFF; CDR3 DNA: TGTGCCAGCAGTCTGCGACAGGCATACAATGAGCAGTTCTTC
D gene: NA; clone size: NA; V gene: TRBV9; J gene: TRBJ1-1; CDR3 protein: CASSVALVPRVGNTEAFF; CDR3 DNA: TGTGCCAGCAGCGTAGCCCTCGTCCCCAGGGTTGGGAACACTGAAGCTTTCTTT
D gene: NA; clone size: NA; V gene: TRBV6-1; J gene: TRBJ1-5; CDR3 protein: CASSEAITENQPQHF; CDR3 DNA: TGTGCCAGCAGTGAGGCGATAACGGAGAATCAGCCCCAGCATTTT
D gene: TRBD2; clone size: NA; V gene: TRBV10-3; J gene: TRBJ2-5; CDR3 protein: CAISDSTGTSGREETQYF; CDR3 DNA: TGTGCCATCAGTGATTCTACCGGGACTAGCGGTCGAGAAGAGACCCAGTACTTC
D gene: NA; clone size: NA; V gene: TRBV5-1; J gene: TRBJ2-3; CDR3 protein: CASSYSTGQTDTQYF; CDR3 DNA: TGCGCCAGCAGCTACTCAACCGGACAGACAGATACGCAGTATTTT
D gene: NA; clone size: NA; V gene: TRBV7-6; J gene: TRBJ1-1; CDR3 protein: CASSLNTNTEAFF; CDR3 DNA: TGTGCCAGCAGCTTAAACACGAACACTGAAGCTTTCTTT
D gene: TRBD1; clone size: NA; V gene: TRBV7-9; J gene: TRBJ1-3; CDR3 protein: CASRNQGARNTIYF; CDR3 DNA: TGTGCCAGCAGGAACCAGGGGGCGCGCAACACCATATATTTT
D gene: NA; clone size: NA; V gene: TRBV12-3/TRBV12-4; J gene: TRBJ1-1; CDR3 protein: CASSFRQTEAFF; CDR3 DNA: TGTGCCAGCAGTTTCCGACAGACTGAAGCTTTCTTT
D gene: TRBD1; clone size: NA; V gene: TRBV19; J gene: TRBJ1-2; CDR3 protein: CASSIDRASVGYTF; CDR3 DNA: TGTGCCAGTAGTATTGACAGGGCGTCGGTTGGCTACACCTTC
D gene: NA; clone size: NA; V gene: TRBV11-2; J gene: TRBJ2-5; CDR3 protein: CASGDYGEKETQYF; CDR3 DNA: TGTGCCAGCGGAGATTACGGAGAGAAAGAGACCCAGTACTTC
D gene: TRBD1; clone size: NA; V gene: TRBV11-2; J gene: TRBJ2-2; CDR3 protein: CASSPRGGTGGTGELFF; CDR3 DNA: TGTGCCAGCAGCCCCCGCGGGGGGACAGGGGGGACCGGGGAGCTGTTTTTT
D gene: NA; clone size: few; V gene: TRBV2; J gene: TRBJ1-1; CDR3 protein: CASSEVAGENTEAFF; CDR3 DNA: TGTGCCAGCAGTGAAGTGGCAGGGGAGAACACTGAAGCTTTCTTT
D gene: NA; clone size: NA; V gene: TRBV6-1; J gene: TRBJ1-3; CDR3 protein: CASSEMGIAGNTIYF; CDR3 DNA: TGTGCCAGCAGTGAAATGGGGATTGCTGGAAACACCATATATTTT
D gene: TRBD1; clone size: NA; V gene: TRBV5-5; J gene: TRBJ1-1; CDR3 protein: CASSLTGGTEAFF; CDR3 DNA: TGTGCCAGCAGCTTGACAGGGGGAACTGAAGCTTTCTTT
D gene: NA; clone size: NA; V gene: TRBV7-6; J gene: TRBJ1-6; CDR3 protein: CASSLTAGRWTNSPLHF; CDR3 DNA: TGTGCCAGCAGCCTGACAGCTGGCAGGTGGACTAATTCACCCCTCCACTTT
D gene: NA; clone size: once; V gene: TRBV5-1; J gene: TRBJ2-3; CDR3 protein: CASSPTGYTDTQYF; CDR3 DNA: TGCGCCAGCAGCCCGACAGGTTACACAGATACGCAGTATTTT
D gene: NA; clone size: NA; V gene: TRBV11-2; J gene: TRBJ1-1; CDR3 protein: CASSPIMNTEAFF; CDR3 DNA: TGTGCCAGCAGCCCAATTATGAACACTGAAGCTTTCTTT
D gene: TRBD1; clone size: NA; V gene: TRBV6-5; J gene: TRBJ1-1; CDR3 protein: CASSSHIQGRAFF; CDR3 DNA: TGTGCCAGCAGTTCCCACATACAGGGGAGGGCTTTCTTT
D gene: TRBD1; clone size: NA; V gene: TRBV19; J gene: TRBJ2-2; CDR3 protein: CASSMRTGFTGELFF; CDR3 DNA: TGTGCCAGTAGTATGCGGACAGGGTTCACCGGGGAGCTGTTTTTT
D gene: NA; clone size: NA; V gene: TRBV7-2; J gene: TRBJ1-4; CDR3 protein: CASSSTRVGEKLFF; CDR3 DNA: TGTGCCAGCAGCTCCACCAGGGTCGGGGAAAAACTGTTTTTT
D gene: NA; clone size: NA; V gene: TRBV5-1; J gene: TRBJ2-2; CDR3 protein: CASSASGGGVTANTGELFF; CDR3 DNA: TGCGCCAGCAGCGCGTCGGGCGGGGGCGTTACCGCGAACACCGGGGAGCTGTTTTTT